There are many counts of the clone carrying this T cell receptor beta chain. Its antigen is unknown. This record belongs to a study of T-cell memory formation after mild COVID-19. Study information: For the most part, TCR clusters were specific to one donor.

Findings and caveats of the study: Contracting CD4+ clones sat mainly in CM and EM; CD8+ in EMRA. Some SARS-CoV-2-responding clones were already detected in memory before infection.

This CDR3 is built from 13 residues. V lost 6 bases, J lost 8 bases, and 16 bases lay in between. Constant-segment primers served in 5'RACE that generated TCR alpha and TCR beta cDNA libraries bearing sample barcodes and UMIs. A single record per CDR3 protein comes from TCRdb applying MiXCR to the 5' RACE reads. The data contain 280,000 or so distinct CDR3 sequences, around 8% of them seen just once; the ten biggest clones take up less than 25%. What was sequenced was PBMCs or a T cell subset sorted from them (not recorded which). The sequence was collected from a man aged 18 to 35 who had mild COVID-19 (a few samples of this study predate the infection). Cell type and time point are not known. V gene TRBV12-3 or TRBV12-4 combines with J gene TRBJ1-2; a possible D gene is TRBD1 (5 bases). The CDR3 reads CASSYTSGMGYTF. In DNA, the CDR3 is TGTGCCAGCAGCTATACCTCAGGGATGGGCTACACCTTC.